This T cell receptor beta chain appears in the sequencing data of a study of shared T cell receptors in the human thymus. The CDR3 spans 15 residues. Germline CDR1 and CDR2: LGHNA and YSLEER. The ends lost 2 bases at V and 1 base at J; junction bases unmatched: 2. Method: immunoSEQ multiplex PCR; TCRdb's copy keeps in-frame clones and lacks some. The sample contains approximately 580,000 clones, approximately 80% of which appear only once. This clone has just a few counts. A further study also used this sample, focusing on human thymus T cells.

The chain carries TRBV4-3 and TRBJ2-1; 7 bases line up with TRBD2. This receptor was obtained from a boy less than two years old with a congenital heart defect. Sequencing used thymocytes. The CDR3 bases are TGCGCCAGCAGCCAACAAGCGGGATCCTACAATGAGCAGTTCTTC. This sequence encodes CASSQQAGSYNEQFF.